Below, 29 T cell receptor beta chains from the same sample are listed, as sequenced in a study of tumor and adjacent non-tumor tissue in lung cancer. The library came from three nested PCR rounds adapted from ARM-PCR protocols. TCRdb redid the calling of the multiplex PCR reads with MiXCR, one entry per CDR3 protein. This sample has fewer than 75,000 distinct CDR3 sequences, with around 82% found just once. No cell sorting was done before RNA was extracted from the tissue. Distant lung tissue was collected more than 3 cm away from the tumor edge. Sequenced sample: distant non-tumor lung tissue. Every receptor here comes from a man in his sixties with non-small cell lung cancer.

This clonotype has a count of ten or more. This sequence joins TRBV25-1 and TRBJ1-5, with D hard to call. Germline V gene data show CDR1 as MGHDK and CDR2 as SYGVNS. Deletions cut 4 bases from V and 2 bases from J, with 6 bases between. The CDR3 length is 13 residues. The CDR3, as DNA: TGTGCCAGCAGTGGGGCGGGCAATCAGCCCCAGCATTTT. This translates into CASSGAGNQPQHF.

A remark on this clonotype: Germline and junction disagree at one end, which may indicate a read error. V gene TRBV4-2 combines with J gene TRBJ2-1, with D possibly TRBD1 on 5 matching bases. Per germline, CDR1 LGHNA and CDR2 YNFKEQ. The length of the CDR3 is 16 residues. CDR3 DNA sequence: TGTGCTAGCAGCCAAGAAGCATTAGTCTCAGGGAATGAGCAGTTCTTC. This translates into CASSQEALVSGNEQFF.

Concerning this clonotype itself: It is likely a read error, because the conserved phenylalanine at the end of the CDR3 is missing. The limits of the CDR3 on the DNA are not certain, so only TCRdb's listed CDR3 is given. The rearrangement joins TRBV7-8 to TRBJ1-1; the D call TRBD1 from the table was never checked on the DNA. The CDR3 is 13 amino acids in total, end residues counted. Germline V gives CDR1 SGHVS, CDR2 FQNEAQ. CDR3 loop: CASSPCPQLVDFL.

This clonotype showed up just once. Because the CDR3 is missing its conserved closing phenylalanine or tryptophan, this is likely a read error. It is unclear where the CDR3 begins or ends on the DNA, so no DNA is shown, and the CDR3 is as TCRdb lists it. The rearrangement links TRBV1 to TRBJ2-2; the table names TRBD2, a call not compared with the DNA. TRBV1 is tagged as a pseudogene. Inclusive of both ends, the CDR3 amounts to 18 amino acids. CDR3 sequence reads: CTSSQDGSGSGRTGELFL.

The chain links TRBV4-1 to TRBJ2-7, with D perhaps being TRBD1 or TRBD2 (6 bases each). This CDR3 has 14 residues. Germline CDR1 and CDR2: MGHRA and YSYEKL. V lost 3 bases to trimming and J lost 8 bases, with 17 bases between them. The CDR3 reads CASSHSGGGGKQYF. CDR3 DNA sequence: TGCGCCAGCAGCCATAGCGGCGGAGGGGGGAAGCAGTACTTC.

This chain uses TRBV11-2 with TRBJ2-7; D gene unclear. Trimming cost V 1 base and J 4 bases, with 5 bases left between them. This CDR3 has 12 residues. Germline CDR1 SGHAT, CDR2 FQNNGV. The CDR3 protein is CASSLGLYEQYF. The CDR3 coding sequence is TGTGCCAGCAGCTTAGGTCTTTACGAGCAGTACTTC.

As for this clonotype: The conserved closing phenylalanine or tryptophan is absent in this CDR3, likely reflecting a read error. The chain joins TRBV20-1 to TRBJ1-2; no reliable D call. Trimming left V 2 bases short and J 0 bases short, with 7 bases between. The germline V gene has CDR1 DFQATT and CDR2 SNEGSKA (reference sequence). This CDR3 has 13 residues. CDR3: CSARRGANYGYTL. As DNA, the CDR3 is TGCAGTGCTAGAAGAGGTGCTAACTATGGCTACACCCTC.

On this clonotype itself: At one end, the junction sequence differs from germline, possibly due to a read error. The chain uses TRBV11-2 and TRBJ2-1; no clear D. The CDR3 loop spans 14 amino acids. Germline assignment: CDR1 SGHAT and CDR2 FQNNGV. The CDR3 spells CASSLRSSFNEQLF. The CDR3 DNA reads as TGTGCCAGCAGCCTTAGAAGTTCATTCAATGAGCAGTTATTC.

For this clonotype: The conserved phenylalanine or tryptophan normally closing the CDR3 is absent here, so this likely arose from a read error. V is TRBV12-5 and J is TRBJ1-1; TRBD1 might be the D (5 bases). CDR1 and CDR2 from the germline V gene are LGHNT and FRNRAP. The CDR3 totals 14 residues. V dropped 8 bases and J dropped 1 base, with 14 bases sitting between them. DNA for the CDR3: TGTGCTAGTCGTCCAGGGTCGGGGAACACTGAAGCTTTCATT. It codes for CASRPGSGNTEAFI.

In regard to this clonotype: At one boundary the junction diverges from the germline segment, which might be a read error. The rearrangement joins TRBV5-6 to TRBJ2-1; unclear D gene. The CDR3 length is 13 residues. CDR1 is SGHDT, CDR2 YYEEEE, per germline. As DNA, the CDR3 is TGTGCCAGCAGGTTGGCCCAGCGCAATGAGCAGTTCTTC. Encoded protein: CASRLAQRNEQFF.

Only a few counts were recorded for this clonotype. The V and J genes are TRBV19 and TRBJ2-7; 9 nucleotides agree with TRBD1. The germline V gene encodes CDR1 LNHDA and CDR2 SQIVND (reference sequence). This CDR3 is built from 14 residues. V shed 3 bases, J shed 3 bases, and the junction held 3 bases outside the gene matches. Here the CDR3 DNA reads TGTGCCAGTAGTATCCGACAGGGGGGCTACGAGCAGTACTTC. Its protein is CASSIRQGGYEQYF.

With respect to this clonotype: A much more abundant neighbour one base away suggests this may be a read error. V gene TRBV28 combines with J gene TRBJ2-1; D might be TRBD2 (5 bases). The CDR3 is made up of 14 amino acids. Germline CDR1 is MDHEN and CDR2 is SYDVKM. The CDR3 DNA follows: TGTGCCACCAGTCCCGGACTGCCTTACAATGAGCAGTTCTTC. The encoded protein is CATSPGLPYNEQFF.

Comments on this clonotype: The junction departs from the called germline gene at one end, perhaps through a read error. The V call is TRBV5-4, the J call TRBJ2-6; D is unresolved. Germline V lookup: CDR1 SGHNT, CDR2 YYREEE (reference sequence). CDR3 size: 15 residues. The DNA of the CDR3 is TGTGGCAGCAGCTTGCCCAGCTTTGGGGCCAACGTCCTGACTTTC. Translation: CGSSLPSFGANVLTF.

In the case of this clonotype: One end of the junction does not line up with germline, which may come from a read error. The rearrangement links TRBV6-6 to TRBJ2-1, with no clear D. Germline loops: CDR1 MNHNY, CDR2 SVGAGI (reference sequence). The length of the CDR3 is 14 residues. Here the CDR3 reads CASSHSAGSQAKFF. The CDR3 DNA sequence: TGTGCAAGCAGTCATTCCGCCGGGTCTCAAGCGAAGTTCTTC.

A remark on this clonotype: The junction differs from germline at one of its ends, possibly a read error. The rearrangement uses TRBV12-3 or TRBV12-4 and TRBJ2-1; the D gene is possibly TRBD2 (6 bases). The CDR3 covers 15 residues. In DNA form, the CDR3 reads TGTCCCAGCAGTTTCCTTCAGCGGGTCCACAATGAGCAGTTTTTC. Translating gives CPSSFLQRVHNEQFF.

A word on this clonotype: One end of the junction fails to match germline, which may point to a read error. This sequence joins TRBV6-1 and TRBJ2-3; D uncertain. CDR3 length: 16 amino acids. CDR1 and CDR2 from the germline V gene are MNHNS and SASEGT. CDR3 region: CARSEQSLSPTDTHYF. CDR3 in DNA: TGTGCCAGGAGTGAACAAAGTCTCTCACCCACAGATACGCACTATTTT.

As to this clonotype: One end of the junction varies from germline; a read error may be responsible. The gene calls are TRBV29-1 and TRBJ2-3; 9 bases fit TRBD2. CDR3 size: 16 residues. The V gene's germline CDR1 is SQVTM and CDR2 ANQGSEA. The CDR3 region has the DNA TGCAGCGTTGGAGCGGGAGGCATTGGGGGCACAGATACGCGGTATTTT. This gives the protein CSVGAGGIGGTDTRYF.

As concerns this clonotype: One end of the junction fails to match germline, which may point to a read error. The CDR3 is CASSLKIGPYKQYF. The DNA for the CDR3 is TGTGCCAGCAGCTTGAAAATCGGTCCCTACAAACAGTATTTC. This sequence joins TRBV11-1 and TRBJ2-7, with D uncertain. Per the germline V gene, CDR1 is SGHAT and CDR2 is FQDESV (reference sequence). The CDR3 runs to 14 residues.

This clonotype was seen many times. A much larger clone lies one base from this, so it may be a read error. This is likely a read error, given that the CDR3 carries no conserved phenylalanine or tryptophan at its end. The genes are TRBV29-1 and TRBJ1-1, with 9 bases fitting TRBD1. After removal of 2 bases from V and 5 bases from J, the junction contained 12 bases not matched to a gene. The CDR3 length is 16 residues. The V gene's germline CDR1 is SQVTM and CDR2 ANQGSEA. The CDR3, as DNA: TGCAGCGTTGAACCCGTCCGGACAGGGGAGTGGACTGAAGCTTTCCTT. Protein sequence: CSVEPVRTGEWTEAFL.

The V and J genes are TRBV5-5 and TRBJ1-5; a possible D gene is TRBD1 (5 bases). CDR3 length equals 14 residues. Germline V CDR1 and CDR2: SGHKS, YYEKEE (reference sequence). Trimming took 2 bases from V and 6 from J, leaving 12 bases between them. The CDR3 loop reads CASSFGGVGQPQHF. The CDR3 DNA reads as TGTGCCAGCAGCTTTGGGGGGGTCGGTCAGCCCCAGCATTTT.

For this clonotype: One junction end disagrees with the germline gene, perhaps due to a read error. This chain connects TRBV5-4 to TRBJ2-3; TRBD2 matches 8 bases. Germline CDR1 and CDR2: SGHNT and YYREEE (reference sequence). The CDR3 has 16 amino acids. The CDR3 sequence is CVSNPIEREPGDTQYF. The CDR3 DNA reads as TGTGTCAGTAACCCTATTGAGCGGGAGCCGGGAGATACACAGTATTTT.

V is TRBV28 and J is TRBJ1-1; D is undetermined. CDR1 is MDHEN, CDR2 SYDVKM, per germline. The V end was cut by 11 bases, the J end by 1 base, with 20 bases between. This CDR3 has 15 residues. The CDR3 bases are TGTGCCGGTAGGCCCCTACAGCAACCGAACACTGAAGCTTTCTTT. Its protein product is CAGRPLQQPNTEAFF.

This clonotype was seen a few times. Since the CDR3 does not end with the conserved phenylalanine or tryptophan, this likely comes from a read error. V is TRBV11-3 and J is TRBJ2-1; 13 positions agree with TRBD2. This CDR3 has 16 residues. Germline CDR1 reads SGHNT; CDR2 reads YENEEA. CDR3 in DNA: TGTGTTAGCAGCTCCCAGGGACTAGCGGGGAACAATGAGCAGTTCTTA. Translation: CVSSSQGLAGNNEQFL.

This clonotype appeared a single time. A clone one base away is much larger, so this may be a read error. V and J are TRBV28 and TRBJ2-7, with 8 positions matching TRBD2. Per the germline V gene, CDR1 is MDHEN and CDR2 is SYDVKM. The CDR3 contains 15 residues. CDR3 sequence: CVSRQGGTRVYEQYF. Written as DNA, the CDR3 is TGTGTCAGCAGACAAGGGGGGACTAGAGTCTACGAGCAGTACTTC.

For this clonotype: A much larger clone differs from this one at a single base, so this may be a read error. The chain joins TRBV5-1 to TRBJ2-5; D perhaps matches TRBD1 (5 bases). The V gene's germline CDR1 is SGHRS and CDR2 YFSETQ. This CDR3 contains 14 residues. The V and J ends lost 5 bases and 7 bases respectively, with 18 bases between them. The CDR3 coding sequence is TGCGCCAGCAGTAGTACTAACGGAAGGGGGACCCAGTACTTC. It translates to CASSSTNGRGTQYF.

This clonotype occurred many times. This chain uses TRBV5-5 with TRBJ2-1; 10 bases match TRBD1. CDR3 length equals 15 residues. V shed 4 bases, J shed 5 bases, and the junction held 6 bases outside the gene matches. Germline CDR1 is SGHKS and CDR2 is YYEKEE (reference sequence). The CDR3 region is CASSGGQGMHNEQFF. The CDR3 region has the DNA TGTGCCAGCAGCGGGGGACAGGGGATGCACAATGAGCAGTTCTTC.

V is TRBV4-2 and J is TRBJ2-7, with D maybe TRBD2 (5 bases). This CDR3 has 15 amino acids. Germline-derived CDR1 and CDR2 are LGHNA and YNFKEQ. Trimming removed 1 base at V and 2 bases at J, with 12 bases between. CDR3 loop: CASSQARGDPYEQYF. The CDR3 bases are TGTGCCAGCAGCCAAGCTCGGGGAGACCCCTACGAGCAGTACTTC.

Regarding this clonotype: The missing conserved phenylalanine or tryptophan at the end of this CDR3 makes a read error likely. This chain joins TRBV29-1 and TRBJ2-7; TRBD2 is a possible D gene (5 bases). CDR3 size: 11 residues. Germline loops: CDR1 SQVTM, CDR2 ANQGSEA. The CDR3 spells CSVEVSYEQYI. The CDR3 DNA sequence: TGTAGCGTTGAGGTATCCTACGAGCAGTACATC.

V gene TRBV11-1 combines with J gene TRBJ2-2; D might be TRBD2 (5 bases). V was pared by 4 bases and J by 15 bases, with 21 bases between. Germline loops: CDR1 SGHAT, CDR2 FQDESV (reference sequence). The CDR3 length is 14 residues. The CDR3: CASSYTSYTGDMFF. The CDR3 nucleotides read TGTGCCAGCAGCTATACTAGTTACACCGGGGATATGTTTTTT.